This T cell receptor beta chain emerged from a study of blood T cell repertoires in COVID-19. As for the study in general: Donors in the United States, Italy and Spain gave samples during acute or convalescent COVID-19. T cells, B-cell-depleted T cells, or PBMCs provided the cDNA or gDNA that served as material.

CDR3 length equals 12 residues. Deletions cut 1 base from V and 7 bases from J, with 5 bases between. CDR1 is SGHVS and CDR2 is FNYEAQ in the germline V gene. Authors' processing steps: Nucleated cell counts were estimated from reference gene primer amplification. The repertoire was sequenced with immunoSEQ multiplex PCR; TCRdb's copy has only in-frame clones and lacks some. Clone size and the V and J calls come from that table; the DNA yielded D and trimming. The table shows 95,000 to 110,000 clones, with around nine tenths occurring only once. The receptor was isolated from a woman at least 80 years old in a cohort sampled during active COVID-19. The sequencing sample was made of peripheral blood. V gene TRBV7-6 combines with J gene TRBJ2-1, with no clear D. CDR3 loop: CASSLERNEQFF. As DNA, the CDR3 is TGTGCCAGCAGCTTAGAGAGGAATGAGCAGTTCTTC.